The clone carrying this T cell receptor beta chain came up many times. The data were obtained in a study of early T cells in non-severe SARS-CoV-2 infection. Background on the study: Unsorted whole blood bulk RNA was sequenced, with unpaired chains.

Individually, cDNA molecules had unique molecular identifiers attached to them. TCRdb used MiXCR to reprocess the 5' RACE reads, holding one entry per CDR3 protein. The sample carries roughly 64,000 distinct CDR3 sequences, around 14% recorded once. From germline, CDR1 is SEHNR and CDR2 FQNEAQ (reference sequence). The CDR3 sequence is 14 residues long. Trimming took 1 base from V and 4 from J, leaving 10 bases between them. V gene TRBV7-9 combines with J gene TRBJ1-2; tentative D call: TRBD1 (5 bases). Material: whole blood. The TCR originated in an adult who was a healthcare worker with PCR-confirmed SARS-CoV-2 infection or an uninfected control (not recorded which). CDR3 sequence: CASSLGGVTYGYTF. Written as DNA, the CDR3 is TGTGCCAGCAGCTTAGGAGGGGTTACCTATGGCTACACCTTC.